The following is a T cell receptor beta chain sequence with its context. The entry originates in a study of blood T cell repertoires in COVID-19. On the study more broadly: Material from acute and convalescent COVID-19 was sourced from the United States, Italy and Spain.

Data came from immunoSEQ multiplex PCR; TCRdb stores just in-frame clones and leaves some out. The profile shows more than 65,000 clones, roughly 80% of them singletons. The clonotype originates from a woman of 80 years or more with acute or convalescent COVID-19. Sequences were obtained from peripheral blood.

In nucleotides, the CDR3 is TGTGCCAGCAGCCAAGTAACAGCGGGGGGATTAGATACGCAGTATTTT. Translated: CASSQVTAGGLDTQYF. This chain connects TRBV3-1 (or the pseudogene TRBV3-2) to TRBJ2-3; 9 nucleotides agree with TRBD2. Germline V CDR1 and CDR2: LGHDT, YNNKEL (reference sequence). This CDR3 comprises 16 residues. Trimming removed 1 base from V and 5 bases from J; junction bases left unmatched: 7.